Listed here are 13 T cell receptor beta chains from one sample, sequenced in a study of human T cells and chemical hapten exposure. TCRdb redid the calling of the RACE reads with MiXCR, one entry per CDR3 protein. This table holds a few hundred thousand distinct CDR3 sequences, around 6% found once. Time point reported: patch test 2, 6 weeks after DPC sensitization. Treatment: therapeutic diphenylcyclopropenone sensitization with weekly scalp DPC. Sequences were derived from whole blood, sampled in connection with sensitization to the hapten diphenylcyclopropenone (DPC). The receptors come from a woman between 18 and 29 years old with alopecia areata. Some clones in this sample may be carry-over from other donors' samples.

J is TRBJ2-4 and V is TRBV28; D is unresolved. V lost 6 bases to trimming and J lost 2 bases, with 8 bases between them. The length of the CDR3 is 13 residues. CDR1 and CDR2 (germline): MDHEN, SYDVKM. CDR3 nucleotide sequence: TGTGCCAGCAGGGGGATACCCAAAAACATTCAGTACTTC. Residues: CASRGIPKNIQYF.

This chain links TRBV7-9 with TRBJ1-1, with a weak D call TRBD1 (6 bases). V was trimmed by 3 bases and J by 5 bases, leaving 13 bases between them. CDR1 and CDR2 (germline): SEHNR, FQNEAQ (reference sequence). The CDR3 contains 14 residues. The CDR3 bases are TGTGCCAGCAGCTTCATCCTTCAGGGGACTGAAGCTTTCTTT. This gives the protein CASSFILQGTEAFF.

This clonotype was recorded many times. One end of the junction is discordant with germline, which a read error may explain. This chain connects TRBV12-3 or TRBV12-4 to TRBJ1-5, with no clear D. This CDR3 contains 15 residues. This chain's CDR3 is CASSSYRLEDLAPAF. In nucleotides, the CDR3 is TGTGCCAGCAGTTCCTACAGATTGGAGGATCTGGCCCCAGCATTT.

This clonotype showed up just a few times. V usage is TRBV7-2 and J usage is TRBJ2-5; TRBD1 is a possible D gene (6 bases). The CDR3 runs to 15 residues. Per the germline V gene, CDR1 is SGHTA and CDR2 is FQGNSA. V gave up 1 base and J gave up 5 bases, with 14 bases separating them. The CDR3 loop is CASSLGGQPAETQYF. The DNA for the CDR3 is TGTGCCAGCAGCTTAGGGGGGCAGCCAGCGGAGACCCAGTACTTC.

This clonotype showed up many times. The chain has TRBV5-1 and TRBJ2-3; 8 bases fit TRBD1. The germline V gene encodes CDR1 SGHRS and CDR2 YFSETQ. CDR3 length: 17 residues. V gave up 6 bases and J gave up 0 bases; unmatched junction bases: 12. The CDR3: CASTGGQGGSSTDTQYF. CDR3 nucleotide sequence: TGCGCCAGCACCGGAGGACAGGGAGGATCTAGCACAGATACGCAGTATTTT.

V and J are TRBV6-5 and TRBJ1-6; D is unclear. The CDR3 loop spans 13 amino acids. Trimming removed 6 bases at V and 10 bases at J, with 13 bases between. Germline V gives CDR1 MNHEY, CDR2 SVGAGI. CDR3 sequence: CASRFGMNSPLHF. The DNA of the CDR3 is TGTGCCAGCAGATTTGGGATGAACTCACCCCTCCACTTT.

This clonotype was detected ten times or more. This chain connects TRBV12-3 or TRBV12-4 to TRBJ1-6; no clear D. Trimming removed 6 bases at V and 9 bases at J, with 6 bases between. This CDR3 spans 11 amino acids. CDR3 in amino acids: CASSRVSPLHF. The CDR3, as DNA: TGTGCCAGCAGCCGAGTTTCACCCCTCCACTTT.

This clonotype was picked up many times. The chain links TRBV10-3 to TRBJ2-7; 9 nucleotides line up with TRBD1. After removal of 5 bases from V and 5 bases from J, the junction contained 10 bases not matched to a gene. The germline V gene has CDR1 ENHRY and CDR2 SYGVKD. The CDR3 is 15 residues long. The chain's CDR3 is CAISIGTGNRDEQYF. In DNA form, the CDR3 reads TGTGCCATCAGTATAGGGACAGGGAATCGGGACGAGCAGTACTTC.

The table lists this clonotype with many counts. The V and J genes are TRBV7-2 and TRBJ2-1; no definite D call. CDR1 is SGHTA and CDR2 is FQGNSA in the germline V gene. Trimming removed 6 bases from V and 8 bases from J, with 8 bases in between. This CDR3 spans 11 amino acids. CDR3 loop: CASRLTDEQFF. The CDR3 nucleotides read TGTGCCAGCAGACTTACGGATGAGCAGTTCTTC. The full variable domain, in which reference TRBV7-2 and TRBJ2-1 provide the parts outside the CDR3, is GAGVSQSPSNKVTEKGKDVELRCDPISGHTALYWYRQSLGQGLEFLIYFQGNSAPDKSGLPSDRFSAERTGGSVSTLTIQRTQQEDSAVYLCASRLTDEQFFGPGTRLTVL.

The chain combines TRBV6-6 with TRBJ1-6; D perhaps matches TRBD1 (6 bases). Looked up from germline, CDR1 is MNHNY and CDR2 is SVGAGI (reference sequence). The CDR3 is 15 amino acids. With 2 bases removed from V and 10 bases from J, the gap between germline ends came to 15 bases. In DNA form, the CDR3 reads TGTGCCAGCAGTTACCCTGGACAGTTTGGCTCACCCCTCCACTTT. This sequence encodes CASSYPGQFGSPLHF.

The rearrangement uses TRBV9 and TRBJ2-5, with D maybe TRBD2 (7 bases). This CDR3 contains 16 residues. Germline V gives CDR1 SGDLS, CDR2 YYNGEE. The V end was cut by 3 bases, the J end by 3 bases, with 18 bases between. CDR3 sequence reads: CASSGGGGAAEETQYF. As DNA, the CDR3 is TGTGCCAGCAGCGGAGGTGGGGGGGCCGCAGAAGAGACCCAGTACTTC.

This clonotype was found many times. The rearrangement joins TRBV11-1 to TRBJ2-2; D gene unclear. Germline assignment: CDR1 SGHAT and CDR2 FQDESV (reference sequence). The CDR3 runs to 13 residues. The V gene lost 3 bases and the J gene lost 6 bases, with 8 bases spanning the gap. CDR3 residues: CASSFVLAGELFF. The CDR3 nucleotides are TGTGCCAGCAGCTTCGTCCTGGCCGGGGAGCTGTTTTTT.

This clonotype was seen a handful of times. The chain links TRBV5-6 to TRBJ2-5; a possible D gene is TRBD1 (6 bases). V lost 2 bases, J lost 4 bases, and 12 bases lay in between. The germline CDR1 and CDR2 sequences are SGHDT and YYEEEE. This CDR3 contains 14 residues. CDR3 bases: TGTGCCAGCAGCTTCCGAGCAGGGGCAGAGACCCAGTACTTC. As protein: CASSFRAGAETQYF. Filled out from reference TRBV5-6 and TRBJ2-5, the complete variable domain reads DAGVTQSPTHLIKTRGQQVTLRCSPKSGHDTVSWYQQALGQGPQFIFQYYEEEERQRGNFPDRFSGHQFPNYSSELNVNALLLGDSALYLCASSFRAGAETQYFGPGTRLLVL.